This T cell receptor beta chain was sequenced during a study of human T cells and chemical hapten exposure. Time point indicated: patch test 1, 2 weeks after DPC sensitization. Treatment noted: therapeutic diphenylcyclopropenone sensitization with weekly scalp DPC. This clonotype occurred a few times. Via MiXCR, TCRdb re-called the RACE reads, giving one row per CDR3 protein. This table has around 300,000 distinct CDR3 sequences, around 7% appearing once. Germline V gene sequence: CDR1 SGHRS, CDR2 YFSETQ. V lost 0 bases and J 0 bases, leaving 16 bases between the germline ends. The CDR3 has 18 amino acids.

The sample in question was whole blood, obtained in connection with sensitization to the hapten diphenylcyclopropenone (DPC). The rearrangement uses TRBV5-1 and TRBJ2-1; D remains unclear. The receptor was isolated from a woman between 18 and 29 years old with alopecia areata. Some clones in this sample may be carry-over from other donors' samples. CDR3 DNA: TGCGCCAGCAGCTTGGGGGTACGGCTGGGGATCTCCTACAATGAGCAGTTCTTC. Translation gives CASSLGVRLGISYNEQFF.